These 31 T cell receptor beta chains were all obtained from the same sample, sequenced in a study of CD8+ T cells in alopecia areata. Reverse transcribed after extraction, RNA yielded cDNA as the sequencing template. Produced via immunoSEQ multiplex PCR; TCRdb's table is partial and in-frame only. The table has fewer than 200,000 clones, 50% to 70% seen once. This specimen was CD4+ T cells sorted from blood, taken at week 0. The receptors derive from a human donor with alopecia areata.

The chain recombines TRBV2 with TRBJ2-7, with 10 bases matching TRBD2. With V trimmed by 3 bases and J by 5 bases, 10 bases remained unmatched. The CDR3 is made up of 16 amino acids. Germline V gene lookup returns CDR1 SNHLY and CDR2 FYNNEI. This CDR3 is CASSESGLALVNEQYF. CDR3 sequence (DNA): TGTGCCAGCAGTGAGTCGGGACTAGCGTTAGTGAACGAGCAGTACTTC.

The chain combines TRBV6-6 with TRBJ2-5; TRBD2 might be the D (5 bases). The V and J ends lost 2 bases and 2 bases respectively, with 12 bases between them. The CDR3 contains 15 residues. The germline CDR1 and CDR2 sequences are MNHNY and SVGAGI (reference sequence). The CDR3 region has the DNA TGTGCCAGCAGTTACATCGGGTCGGGGCAAGAGACCCAGTACTTC. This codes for CASSYIGSGQETQYF.

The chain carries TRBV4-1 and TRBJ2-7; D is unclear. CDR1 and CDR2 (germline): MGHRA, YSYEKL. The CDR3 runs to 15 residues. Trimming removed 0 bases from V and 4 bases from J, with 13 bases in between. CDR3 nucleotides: TGCGCCAGCAGCCAAGATGGGGTCCCTGTTTACGAGCAGTACTTC. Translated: CASSQDGVPVYEQYF.

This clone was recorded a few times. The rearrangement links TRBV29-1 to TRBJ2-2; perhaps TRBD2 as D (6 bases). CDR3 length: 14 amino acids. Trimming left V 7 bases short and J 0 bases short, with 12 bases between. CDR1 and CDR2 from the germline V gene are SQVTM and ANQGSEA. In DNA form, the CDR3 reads TGCAGCGGGGGGGACGGACCGAACACCGGGGAGCTGTTTTTT. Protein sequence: CSGGDGPNTGELFF.

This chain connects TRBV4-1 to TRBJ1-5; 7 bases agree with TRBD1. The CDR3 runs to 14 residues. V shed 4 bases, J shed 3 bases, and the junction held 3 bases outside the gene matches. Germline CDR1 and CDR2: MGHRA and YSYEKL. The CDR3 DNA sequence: TGCGCCAGCAGCCGCGGACAGGTCAATCAGCCCCAGCATTTT. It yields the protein CASSRGQVNQPQHF.

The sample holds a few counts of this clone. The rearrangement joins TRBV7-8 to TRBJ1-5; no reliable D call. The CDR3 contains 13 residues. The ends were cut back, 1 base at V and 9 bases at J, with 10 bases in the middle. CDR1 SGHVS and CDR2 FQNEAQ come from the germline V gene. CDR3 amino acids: CASSLEQARPQHF. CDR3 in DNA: TGTGCCAGCAGCTTAGAGCAGGCAAGGCCCCAGCATTTT.

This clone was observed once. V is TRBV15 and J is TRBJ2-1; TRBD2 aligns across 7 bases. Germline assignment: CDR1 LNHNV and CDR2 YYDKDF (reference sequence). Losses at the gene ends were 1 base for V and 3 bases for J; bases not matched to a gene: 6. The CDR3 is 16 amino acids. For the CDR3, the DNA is TGTGCCACCAGCAGAGGCTTAAGCGGGGACTACAATGAGCAGTTCTTC. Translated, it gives CATSRGLSGDYNEQFF. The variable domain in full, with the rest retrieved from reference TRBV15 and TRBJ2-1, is DAMVIQNPRYQVTQFGKPVTLSCSQTLNHNVMYWYQQKSSQAPKLLFHYYDKDFNNEADTPDNFQSRRPNTSFCFLDIRSPGLGDTAMYLCATSRGLSGDYNEQFFGPGTRLTVL.

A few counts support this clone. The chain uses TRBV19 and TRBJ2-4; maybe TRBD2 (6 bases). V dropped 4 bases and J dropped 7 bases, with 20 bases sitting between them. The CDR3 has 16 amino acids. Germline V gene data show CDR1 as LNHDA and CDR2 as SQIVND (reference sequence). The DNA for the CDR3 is TGTGCCAGTAGTAGCAAGCCGGGACTCCTGGGGAACATTCAGTACTTC. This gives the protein CASSSKPGLLGNIQYF. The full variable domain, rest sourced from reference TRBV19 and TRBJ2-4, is DGGITQSPKYLFRKEGQNVTLSCEQNLNHDAMYWYRQDPGQGLRLIYYSQIVNDFQKGDIAEGYSVSREKKESFPLTVTSAQKNPTAFYLCASSSKPGLLGNIQYFGAGTRLSVL.

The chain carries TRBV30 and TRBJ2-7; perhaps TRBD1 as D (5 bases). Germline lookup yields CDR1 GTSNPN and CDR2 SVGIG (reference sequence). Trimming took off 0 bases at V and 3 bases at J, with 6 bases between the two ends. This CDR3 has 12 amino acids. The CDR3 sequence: CAWSVRVYEQYF. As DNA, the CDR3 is TGTGCCTGGAGTGTCAGGGTCTACGAGCAGTACTTC. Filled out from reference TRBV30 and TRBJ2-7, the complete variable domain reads SQTIHQWPATLVQPVGSPLSLECTVEGTSNPNLYWYRQAAGRGLQLLFYSVGIGQISSEVPQNLSASRPQDRQFILSSKKLLLSDSGFYLCAWSVRVYEQYFGPGTRLTVT.

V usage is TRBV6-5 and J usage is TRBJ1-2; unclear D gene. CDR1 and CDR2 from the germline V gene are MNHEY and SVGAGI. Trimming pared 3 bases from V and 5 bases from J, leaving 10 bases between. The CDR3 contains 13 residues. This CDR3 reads CASSYIPAYGYTF. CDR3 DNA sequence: TGTGCCAGCAGTTATATTCCTGCTTATGGCTACACCTTC.

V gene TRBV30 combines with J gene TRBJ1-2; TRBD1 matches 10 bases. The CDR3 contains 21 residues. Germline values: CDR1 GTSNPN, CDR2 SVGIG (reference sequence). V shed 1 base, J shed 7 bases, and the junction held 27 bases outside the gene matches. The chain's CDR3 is CAWSGQGTGDRVGLFSRGYTF. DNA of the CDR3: TGTGCCTGGAGTGGCCAAGGGACAGGGGATCGTGTGGGACTATTTTCACGTGGCTACACCTTC.

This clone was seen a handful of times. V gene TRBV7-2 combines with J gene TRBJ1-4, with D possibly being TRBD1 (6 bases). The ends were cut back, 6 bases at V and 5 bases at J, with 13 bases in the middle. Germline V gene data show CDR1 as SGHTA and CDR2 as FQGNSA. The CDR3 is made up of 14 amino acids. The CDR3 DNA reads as TGTGCCAGCAGTTTCGGACAGTACAATGAAAAACTGTTTTTT. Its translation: CASSFGQYNEKLFF.

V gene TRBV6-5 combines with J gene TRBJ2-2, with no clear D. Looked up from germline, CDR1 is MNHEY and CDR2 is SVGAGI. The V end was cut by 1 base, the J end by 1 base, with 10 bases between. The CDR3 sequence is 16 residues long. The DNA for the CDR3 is TGTGCCAGCAGTTACTTTCCAGACCTGAACACCGGGGAGCTGTTTTTT. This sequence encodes CASSYFPDLNTGELFF.

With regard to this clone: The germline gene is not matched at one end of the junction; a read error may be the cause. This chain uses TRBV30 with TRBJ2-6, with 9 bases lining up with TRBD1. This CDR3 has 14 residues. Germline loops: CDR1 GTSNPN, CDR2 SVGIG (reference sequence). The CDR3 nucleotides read TGCGCTCTGGACAGGGGTTCTGGGGCCAACGTCCTGACTTTC. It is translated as CALDRGSGANVLTF.

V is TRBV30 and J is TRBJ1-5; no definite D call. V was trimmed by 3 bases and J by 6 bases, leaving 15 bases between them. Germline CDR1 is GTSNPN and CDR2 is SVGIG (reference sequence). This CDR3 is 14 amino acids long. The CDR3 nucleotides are TGTGCCTGGAGCGATCTCCTCGGGGTTCAGCCCCAGCATTTT. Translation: CAWSDLLGVQPQHF.

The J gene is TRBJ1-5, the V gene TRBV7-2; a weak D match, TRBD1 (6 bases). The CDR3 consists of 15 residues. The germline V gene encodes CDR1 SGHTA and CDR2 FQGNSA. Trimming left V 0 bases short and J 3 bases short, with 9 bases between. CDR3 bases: TGTGCCAGCAGCTTAGCAGGACAGTTCAATCAGCCCCAGCATTTT. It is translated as CASSLAGQFNQPQHF.

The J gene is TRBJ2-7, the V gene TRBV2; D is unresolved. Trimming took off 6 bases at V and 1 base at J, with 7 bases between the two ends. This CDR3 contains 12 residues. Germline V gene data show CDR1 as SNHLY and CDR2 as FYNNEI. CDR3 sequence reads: CASRTESYEQYF. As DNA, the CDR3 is TGTGCCAGCAGGACGGAGTCCTACGAGCAGTACTTC.

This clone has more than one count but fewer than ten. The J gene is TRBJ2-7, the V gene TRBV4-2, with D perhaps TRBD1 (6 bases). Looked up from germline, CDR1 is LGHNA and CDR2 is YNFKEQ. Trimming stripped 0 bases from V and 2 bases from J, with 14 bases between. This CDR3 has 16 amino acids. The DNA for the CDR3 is TGTGCCAGCAGCCAAGATGGGGGCCCCAAAACCTACGAGCAGTACTTC. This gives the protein CASSQDGGPKTYEQYF.

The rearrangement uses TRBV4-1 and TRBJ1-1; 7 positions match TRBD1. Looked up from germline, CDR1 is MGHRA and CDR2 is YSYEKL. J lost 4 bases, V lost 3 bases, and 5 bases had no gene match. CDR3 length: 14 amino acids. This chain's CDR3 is CASSHPQGSTEAFF. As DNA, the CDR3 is TGCGCCAGCAGCCATCCACAGGGGAGCACTGAAGCTTTCTTT.

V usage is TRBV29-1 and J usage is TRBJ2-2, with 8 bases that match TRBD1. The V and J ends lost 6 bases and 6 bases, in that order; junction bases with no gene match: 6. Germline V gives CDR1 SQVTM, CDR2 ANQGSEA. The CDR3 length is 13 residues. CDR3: CSVGAQGAGELFF. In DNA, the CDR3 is TGCAGCGTAGGAGCACAGGGGGCCGGGGAGCTGTTTTTT.

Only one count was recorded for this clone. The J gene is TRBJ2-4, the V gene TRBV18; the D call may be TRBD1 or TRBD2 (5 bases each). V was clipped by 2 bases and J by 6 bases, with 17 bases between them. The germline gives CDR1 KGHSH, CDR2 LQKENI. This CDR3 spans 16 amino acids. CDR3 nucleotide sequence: TGTGCCAGCTCACCAGGGACCCCTAAAGTAGGAAACATTCAGTACTTC. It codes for CASSPGTPKVGNIQYF.

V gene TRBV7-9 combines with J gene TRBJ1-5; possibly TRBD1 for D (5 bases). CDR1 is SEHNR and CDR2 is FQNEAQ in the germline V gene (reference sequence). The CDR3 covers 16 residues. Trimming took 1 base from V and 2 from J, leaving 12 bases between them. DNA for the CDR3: TGTGCCAGCAGCTTAGGGCAGGGAGGCCGCAATCAGCCCCAGCATTTT. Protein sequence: CASSLGQGGRNQPQHF.

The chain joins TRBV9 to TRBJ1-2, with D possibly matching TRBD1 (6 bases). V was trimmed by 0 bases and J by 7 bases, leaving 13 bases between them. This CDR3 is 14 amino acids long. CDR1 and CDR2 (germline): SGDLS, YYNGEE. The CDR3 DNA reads TGTGCCAGCAGCGTAGCAGAACAGGGCAGTGGCTACACCTTC. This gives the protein CASSVAEQGSGYTF.

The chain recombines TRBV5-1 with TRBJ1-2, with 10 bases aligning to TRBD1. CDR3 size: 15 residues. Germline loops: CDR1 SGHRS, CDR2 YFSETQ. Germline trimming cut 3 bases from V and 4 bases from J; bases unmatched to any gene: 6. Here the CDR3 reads CASSSGQGTTYGYTF. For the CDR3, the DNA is TGCGCCAGCAGCTCGGGACAGGGGACGACCTATGGCTACACCTTC.

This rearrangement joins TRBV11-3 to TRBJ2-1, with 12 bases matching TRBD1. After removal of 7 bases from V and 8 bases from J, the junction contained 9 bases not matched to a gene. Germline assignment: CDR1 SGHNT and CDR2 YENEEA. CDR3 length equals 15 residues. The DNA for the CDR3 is TGTGCCAGCAAAAAGGGACAGGGGGCGCGGGATGAGCAGTTCTTC. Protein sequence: CASKKGQGARDEQFF. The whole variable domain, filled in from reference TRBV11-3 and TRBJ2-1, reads EAGVVQSPRYKIIEKKQPVAFWCNPISGHNTLYWYLQNLGQGPELLIRYENEEAVDDSQLPKDRFSAERLKGVDSTLKIQPAELGDSAVYLCASKKGQGARDEQFFGPGTRLTVL.

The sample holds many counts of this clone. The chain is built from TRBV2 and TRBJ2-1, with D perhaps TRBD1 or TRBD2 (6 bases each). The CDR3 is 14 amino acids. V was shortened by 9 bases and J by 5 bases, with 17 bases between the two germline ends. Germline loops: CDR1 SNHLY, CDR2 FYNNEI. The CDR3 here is CASYAGQGNNEQFF. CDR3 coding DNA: TGTGCCAGTTACGCGGGACAAGGGAACAATGAGCAGTTCTTC.

The CDR3 DNA is TGTGCCAGCAGTGTGGCCATCTCTGGGGCCAACGTCCTGACTTTC. This gives the protein CASSVAISGANVLTF. This chain links TRBV25-1 with TRBJ2-6; no firm D call. This CDR3 contains 15 residues. Trimming cost V 4 bases and J 0 bases, with 7 bases left between them. CDR1 and CDR2 (germline): MGHDK, SYGVNS.

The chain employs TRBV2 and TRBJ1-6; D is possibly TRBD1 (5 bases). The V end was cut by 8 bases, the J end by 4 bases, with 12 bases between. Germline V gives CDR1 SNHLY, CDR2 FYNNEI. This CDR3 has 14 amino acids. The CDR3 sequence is CASCATAYNSPLHF. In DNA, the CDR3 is TGTGCCAGCTGTGCGACAGCGTATAATTCACCCCTCCACTTT.

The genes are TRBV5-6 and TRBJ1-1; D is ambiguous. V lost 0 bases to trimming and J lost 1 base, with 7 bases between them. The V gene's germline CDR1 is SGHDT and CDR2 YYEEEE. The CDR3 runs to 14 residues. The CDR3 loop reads CASSLASKNTEAFF. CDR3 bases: TGTGCCAGCAGCTTGGCCTCGAAGAACACTGAAGCTTTCTTT. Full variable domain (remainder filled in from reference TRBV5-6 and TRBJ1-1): DAGVTQSPTHLIKTRGQQVTLRCSPKSGHDTVSWYQQALGQGPQFIFQYYEEEERQRGNFPDRFSGHQFPNYSSELNVNALLLGDSALYLCASSLASKNTEAFFGQGTRLTVV.

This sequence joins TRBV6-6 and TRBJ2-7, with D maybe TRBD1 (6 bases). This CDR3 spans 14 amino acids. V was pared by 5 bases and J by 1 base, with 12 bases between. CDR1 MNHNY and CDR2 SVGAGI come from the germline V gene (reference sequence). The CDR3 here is CASSRQGLSYEQYF. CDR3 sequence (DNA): TGTGCCAGCAGTCGCCAGGGGCTTTCCTACGAGCAGTACTTC.

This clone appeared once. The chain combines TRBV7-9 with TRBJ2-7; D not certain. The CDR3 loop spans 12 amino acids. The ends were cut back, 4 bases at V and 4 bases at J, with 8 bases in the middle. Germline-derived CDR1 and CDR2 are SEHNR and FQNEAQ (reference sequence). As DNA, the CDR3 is TGTGCCAGCAGCTCCTGGGGTTACGAGCAGTACTTC. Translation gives CASSSWGYEQYF.